This T cell receptor beta chain is drawn from a study of neurological immune-mediated disorders (dated by TCRdb to about 2019). With regard to the full study: Among the 34 multiple sclerosis patients, relapsing-remitting MS was present in around 31 and secondary progressive MS was present in 3. Using UMI-based sequencing, the study compared peripheral blood TCR-beta repertoires from patients with HTLV-I-associated myelopathy (HAM/TSP), patients with multiple sclerosis, and healthy controls. Longitudinal samples, technical triplicates and paired sorted CD4+ and CD8+ T-cell subsets, alongside PBMC samples, were included among the roughly 110 TCR-beta libraries. The cohort comprised about 70 subjects: around 15 HAM/TSP patients, 34 multiple sclerosis patients and about 20 healthy controls.

Here is what the overall study found, with its caveats: Across subjects, expanded clones never shared an identical CDR3 amino acid sequence, which suggests that the TCR-beta repertoires in every group were private. Phylogenetic analysis grouped repertoires from 18 of 34 MS patients into a cluster of related CDR3 sequences, suggesting a possible repertoire-level signature. The MS cluster was not associated with any clinical or MRI features, and the authors stated that larger cohorts are needed. The highest TCR clonal expansion was observed in HAM/TSP patients, whereas the lowest was observed in MS patients, even when compared with healthy controls.

For the unsorted PBMC libraries, 2 million PBMCs were stored in RNAlater at -80 degrees C until RNA extraction and were used to generate the libraries. Multiple sclerosis patients were enrolled in a US clinical protocol under which disease progression was evaluated by magnetic resonance imaging. Peripheral blood was subjected to Ficoll-Hypaque density gradient centrifugation to isolate PBMCs, which were then cryopreserved in liquid nitrogen. The CDR3 sequence holds 16 residues, the cysteine and phenylalanine included. The CDR3 DNA has 48 bases and is translated from base 1. CDR1 and CDR2 are read off the germline V gene as MDHEN and SYDVKM. Trimming takes 4 bases off V and 3 bases off J; junction bases not matched to a gene: 11. To synthesize cDNA, template-switch 5'RACE was performed with a primer carrying a 10-nucleotide random unique molecular identifier so that each TCR transcript was tagged. Every sequencing run covered 15-18 subjects and yielded more than 170 million TCR-beta sequences. Total RNA was extracted with the RNeasy kit. The KAPA Real-time Library Amplification kit was used to amplify TCR-beta VDJ regions with primers for the TCR constant region and the 5'RACE anchor. Sample indexes and Illumina adaptors were added in a first PCR, and a second PCR then increased library yield. After Ampure bead purification, the TCR product of roughly 650 bp was size-selected on a 2% E-gel SizeSelection system. Before pooling, libraries had their quality checked on a Bioanalyzer, their concentration measured with Qubit, and their quantity determined with the Kapa Library Quantification kit. Libraries were sequenced paired-end 2 x 150 bp on an Illumina HiSeq 2500. To increase sequence diversity, roughly 24-32% phiX was spiked into each library pool. In the source study's methods: Quality-filtered reads were processed with the UMI-based MiGEC pipeline, which removed over 75% of raw TCR sequences during error correction. VDJ genes were aligned to IMGT germline references, and clonotypes were defined by unique CDR3 amino acid sequence plus V-J genes. Clonal expansion, Shannon diversity and CDR3 relatedness (CalcPairwiseDistances, ClusterSamples) were evaluated with VDJtools, and phylogenetic trees were built with CLCbio workbench. Clones with at least 8 unique UMIs were defined as expanded, with this threshold being based on coefficient-of-variation modelling across technical triplicates. In TCRdb, the public reads were trimmed at Q25 with fastp and aligned with MiXCR, with productive beta chains retained. Here each entry gathers all rows of one CDR3 protein and keeps the most common genes and DNA. The V and J calls and clone size are TCRdb's, not the authors'. In this sample the table shows around 70,000 distinct CDR3 sequences, approximately 3.4% of which occur a single time. The biggest ten clones account for roughly 5.2% of the sample.

This clonotype was seen a few times. Its antigen target is currently unknown. No qualities accompany the bases; no much larger clone lies one base away. The sample comprised PBMCs. The chain joins TRBV28 to TRBJ2-7, with TRBD2 matching 8 junction bases. The receptor comes from a woman aged 50 to 65 with multiple sclerosis. The nucleotides read TGTGCCAGCAGTTCCCCTCGGGTAGCGGGATTCTACGAGCAGTACTTC. The resulting protein is CASSSPRVAGFYEQYF.